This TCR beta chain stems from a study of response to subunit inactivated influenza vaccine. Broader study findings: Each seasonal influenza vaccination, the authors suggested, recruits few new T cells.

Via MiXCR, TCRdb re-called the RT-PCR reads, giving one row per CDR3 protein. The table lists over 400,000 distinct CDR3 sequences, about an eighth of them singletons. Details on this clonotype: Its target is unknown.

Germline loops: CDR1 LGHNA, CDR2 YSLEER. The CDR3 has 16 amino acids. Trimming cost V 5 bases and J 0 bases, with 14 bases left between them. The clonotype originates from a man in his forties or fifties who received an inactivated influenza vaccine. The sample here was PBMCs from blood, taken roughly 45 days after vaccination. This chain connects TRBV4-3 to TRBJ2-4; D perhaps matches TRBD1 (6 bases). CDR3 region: CASSTRDTLAKNIQYF. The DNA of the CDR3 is TGCGCCAGCAGCACCCGGGACACTTTAGCCAAAAACATTCAGTACTTC.